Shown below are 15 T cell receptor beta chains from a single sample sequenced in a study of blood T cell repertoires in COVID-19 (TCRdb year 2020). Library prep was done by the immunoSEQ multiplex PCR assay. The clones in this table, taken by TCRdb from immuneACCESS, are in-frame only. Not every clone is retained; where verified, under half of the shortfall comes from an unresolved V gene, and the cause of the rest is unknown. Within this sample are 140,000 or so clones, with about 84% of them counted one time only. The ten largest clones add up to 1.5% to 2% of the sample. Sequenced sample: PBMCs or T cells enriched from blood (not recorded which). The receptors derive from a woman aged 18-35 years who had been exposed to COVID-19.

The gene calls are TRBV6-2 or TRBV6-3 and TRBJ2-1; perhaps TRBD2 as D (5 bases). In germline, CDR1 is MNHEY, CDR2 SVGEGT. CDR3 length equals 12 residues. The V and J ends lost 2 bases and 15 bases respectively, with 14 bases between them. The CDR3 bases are TGTGCCAGCAGTTACGGAGGTGGCCGGGGGTTCTTC. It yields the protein CASSYGGGRGFF.

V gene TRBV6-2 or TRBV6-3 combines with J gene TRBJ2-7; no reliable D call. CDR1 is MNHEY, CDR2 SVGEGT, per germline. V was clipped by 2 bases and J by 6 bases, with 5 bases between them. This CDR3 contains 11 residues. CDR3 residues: CASSYNSEQYF. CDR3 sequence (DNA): TGTGCCAGCAGTTACAACTCCGAGCAGTACTTC.

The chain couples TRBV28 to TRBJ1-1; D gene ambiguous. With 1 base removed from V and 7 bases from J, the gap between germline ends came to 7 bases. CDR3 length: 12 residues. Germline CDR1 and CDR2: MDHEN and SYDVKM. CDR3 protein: CASSLSGLEAFF. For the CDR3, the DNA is TGTGCCAGCAGTTTATCGGGTCTTGAAGCTTTCTTT. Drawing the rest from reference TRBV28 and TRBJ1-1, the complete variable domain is DVKVTQSSRYLVKRTGEKVFLECVQDMDHENMFWYRQDPGLGLRLIYFSYDVKMKEKGDIPEGYSVSREKKERFSLILESASTNQTSMYLCASSLSGLEAFFGQGTRLTVV.

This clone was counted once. The CDR3 DNA is TGCGCCAGCAGTTTCGCTACCGGGACAGATCAAGAGACCCAGTACTTC. Protein: CASSFATGTDQETQYF. The gene calls are TRBV5-1 and TRBJ2-5; TRBD1 matches at 7 bases. The germline V gene has CDR1 SGHRS and CDR2 YFSETQ. The CDR3 sequence is 16 residues long. The J segment lost 2 bases and the V segment lost 5 bases, leaving 12 bases of the junction unmatched.

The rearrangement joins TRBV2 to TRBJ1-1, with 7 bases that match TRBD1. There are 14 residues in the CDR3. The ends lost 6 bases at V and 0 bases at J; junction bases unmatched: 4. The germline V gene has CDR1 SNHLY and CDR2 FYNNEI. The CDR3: CASRRQGMNTEAFF. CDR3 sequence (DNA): TGTGCCAGCAGGAGACAGGGTATGAACACTGAAGCTTTCTTT.

The CDR3 here is CSGIAGGSYNEQFF. The CDR3 DNA follows: TGCAGCGGTATAGCGGGAGGCTCCTACAATGAGCAGTTCTTC. The chain is built from TRBV29-1 and TRBJ2-1; 10 nucleotides line up with TRBD2. J gave up 0 bases and V 7 bases, and 3 bases lay outside the gene matches. The CDR3 extends over 14 amino acids. CDR1 and CDR2 from the germline V gene are SQVTM and ANQGSEA.

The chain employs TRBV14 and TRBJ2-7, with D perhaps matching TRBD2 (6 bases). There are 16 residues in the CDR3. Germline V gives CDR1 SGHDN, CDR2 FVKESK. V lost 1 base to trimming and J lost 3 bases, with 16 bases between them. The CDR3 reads CASSQGPRRGGYEQYF. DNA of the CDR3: TGTGCCAGCAGCCAAGGTCCCCGGAGGGGAGGCTACGAGCAGTACTTC.

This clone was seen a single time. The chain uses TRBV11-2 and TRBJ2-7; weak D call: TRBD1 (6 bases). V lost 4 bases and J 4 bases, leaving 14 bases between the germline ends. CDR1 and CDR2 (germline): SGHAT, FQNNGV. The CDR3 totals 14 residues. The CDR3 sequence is CASSSGAGVYEQYF. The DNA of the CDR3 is TGTGCCAGCAGCTCCGGAGCAGGGGTTTACGAGCAGTACTTC.

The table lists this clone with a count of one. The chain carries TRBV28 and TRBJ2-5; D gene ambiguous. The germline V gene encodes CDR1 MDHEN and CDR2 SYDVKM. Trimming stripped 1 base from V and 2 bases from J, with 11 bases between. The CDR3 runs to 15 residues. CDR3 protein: CASSLLAETQETQYF. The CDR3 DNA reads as TGTGCCAGCAGTTTATTGGCAGAGACTCAAGAGACCCAGTACTTC.

The CDR3 DNA is TGTGCCAGCAGCCAGGAGGGCAAACGATACTACGAGCAGTACTTC. It encodes CASSQEGKRYYEQYF. J is TRBJ2-7 and V is TRBV11-2; D may be TRBD2 (6 bases). This CDR3 spans 15 amino acids. Germline CDR1 is SGHAT and CDR2 is FQNNGV. V gave up 5 bases and J gave up 3 bases, with 17 bases separating them.

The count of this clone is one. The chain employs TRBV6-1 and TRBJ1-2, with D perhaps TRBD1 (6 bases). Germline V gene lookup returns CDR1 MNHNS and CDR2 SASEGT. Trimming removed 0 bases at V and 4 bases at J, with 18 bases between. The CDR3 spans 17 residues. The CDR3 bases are TGTGCCAGCAGTGAAGCGCATACAGGGTATATAGGCTATGGCTACACCTTC. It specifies CASSEAHTGYIGYGYTF.

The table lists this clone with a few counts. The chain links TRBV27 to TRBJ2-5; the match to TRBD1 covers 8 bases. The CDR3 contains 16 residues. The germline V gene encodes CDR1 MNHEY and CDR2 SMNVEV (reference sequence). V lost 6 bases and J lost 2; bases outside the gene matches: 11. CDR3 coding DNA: TGTGCCAGCAGCCCGTTAGACAGGGGTGAGCAAGAGACCCAGTACTTC. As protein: CASSPLDRGEQETQYF.

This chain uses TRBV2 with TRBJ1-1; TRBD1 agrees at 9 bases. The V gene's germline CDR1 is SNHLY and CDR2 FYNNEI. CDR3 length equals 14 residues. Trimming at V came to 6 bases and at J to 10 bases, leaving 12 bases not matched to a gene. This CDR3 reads CASRNTWLDRGAFF. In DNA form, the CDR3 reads TGTGCCAGCAGGAACACTTGGTTGGACAGGGGAGCTTTCTTT.

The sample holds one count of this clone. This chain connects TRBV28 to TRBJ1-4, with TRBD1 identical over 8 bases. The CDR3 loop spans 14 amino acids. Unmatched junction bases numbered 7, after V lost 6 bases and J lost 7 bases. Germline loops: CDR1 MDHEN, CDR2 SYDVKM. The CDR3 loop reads CASRSQGEGEKLFF. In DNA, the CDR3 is TGTGCCAGCAGATCACAGGGGGAGGGTGAAAAACTGTTTTTT.

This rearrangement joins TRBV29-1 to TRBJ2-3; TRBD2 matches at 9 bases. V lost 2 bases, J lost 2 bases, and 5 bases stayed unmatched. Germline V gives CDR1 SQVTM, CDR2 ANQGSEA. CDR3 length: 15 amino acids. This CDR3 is CSVELAGLVTDTQYF. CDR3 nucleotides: TGCAGCGTTGAACTAGCGGGGTTGGTCACAGATACGCAGTATTTT.